The entry below gives a single TCR beta chain sequence along with its context. The data derive from a study of blood T cell repertoires in COVID-19. Whole-study context: The origin of the acute and convalescent COVID-19 samples was the United States, Italy and Spain. PBMCs, B-cell-depleted T cells, or T cells were the source of the cDNA or gDNA that made up the material.

The Seattle patients, enrolled during active infection, were followed longitudinally. Per the original methods: How many nucleated cells were present was estimated from reference gene primer amplification. The data were produced by immunoSEQ multiplex PCR, yet TCRdb's version contains in-frame clones alone and is incomplete. The V and J calls and clone size are taken from that table; D and trimming were inferred from the DNA. Of some 450,000 clones in the sample, about 87% were seen once. V dropped 3 bases and J dropped 6 bases, with 11 bases sitting between them. Looked up from germline, CDR1 is SGHAT and CDR2 is FQDESV (reference sequence). The CDR3 is 13 amino acids.

Sequencing input: peripheral blood. The sequence was collected from a woman aged 45-59 years with COVID-19, enrolled during active disease. The chain employs TRBV11-1 and TRBJ1-1; no definite D call. The CDR3, as DNA: TGTGCCAGCAGCTTCAACAATTACGCTGAAGCTTTCTTT. This sequence encodes CASSFNNYAEAFF.